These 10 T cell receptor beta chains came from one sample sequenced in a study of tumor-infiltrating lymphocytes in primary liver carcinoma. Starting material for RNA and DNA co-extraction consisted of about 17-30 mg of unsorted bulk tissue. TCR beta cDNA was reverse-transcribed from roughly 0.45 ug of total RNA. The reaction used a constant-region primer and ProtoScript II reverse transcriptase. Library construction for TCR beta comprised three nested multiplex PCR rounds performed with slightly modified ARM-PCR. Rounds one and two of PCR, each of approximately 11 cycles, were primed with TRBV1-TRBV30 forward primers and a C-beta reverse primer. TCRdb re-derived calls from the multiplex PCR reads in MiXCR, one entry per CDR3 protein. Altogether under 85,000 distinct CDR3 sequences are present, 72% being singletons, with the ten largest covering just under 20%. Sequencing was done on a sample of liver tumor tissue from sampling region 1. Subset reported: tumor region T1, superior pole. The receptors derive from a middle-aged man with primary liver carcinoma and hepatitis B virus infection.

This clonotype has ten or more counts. The CDR3 nucleotides read TGCGCCAGTTTGCCGGGACAGGGGGCTAAGGGGTACGAGCAGTACTTC. Protein: CASLPGQGAKGYEQYF. The V gene is TRBV10-2, the J gene TRBJ2-7; TRBD1 aligns across 12 bases. The CDR3 totals 16 residues. Germline CDR1 reads WSHSY; CDR2 reads SAAADI. V dropped 9 bases and J dropped 4; count of bases not matched to a gene: 13.

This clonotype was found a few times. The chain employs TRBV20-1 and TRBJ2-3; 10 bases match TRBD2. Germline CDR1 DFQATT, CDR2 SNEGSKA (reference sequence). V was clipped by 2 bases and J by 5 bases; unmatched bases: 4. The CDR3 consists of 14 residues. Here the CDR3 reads CSARLAGAGDTQYF. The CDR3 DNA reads TGCAGTGCTAGACTAGCGGGAGCGGGAGATACGCAGTATTTT.

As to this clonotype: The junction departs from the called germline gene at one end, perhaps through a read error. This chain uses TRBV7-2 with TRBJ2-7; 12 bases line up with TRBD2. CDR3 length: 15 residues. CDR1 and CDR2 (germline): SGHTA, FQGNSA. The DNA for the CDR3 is TGTGCCGGCAGCCAGACTAGCGGGAGTTCCTACGAGCAGTACTTC. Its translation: CAGSQTSGSSYEQYF. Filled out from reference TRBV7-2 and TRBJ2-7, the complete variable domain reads GAGVSQSPSNKVTEKGKDVELRCDPISGHTALYWYRQSLGQGLEFLIYFQGNSAPDKSGLPSDRFSAERTGGSVSTLTIQRTQQEDSAVYLCAGSQTSGSSYEQYFGPGTRLTVT.

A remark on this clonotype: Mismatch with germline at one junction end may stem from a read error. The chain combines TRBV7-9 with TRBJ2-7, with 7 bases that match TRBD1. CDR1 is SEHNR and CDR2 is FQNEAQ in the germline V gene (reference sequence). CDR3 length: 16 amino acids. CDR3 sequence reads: CTSSRSGQEVIYEQYF. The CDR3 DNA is TGTACCAGCAGCCGTTCCGGACAGGAAGTAATCTACGAGCAGTACTTC.

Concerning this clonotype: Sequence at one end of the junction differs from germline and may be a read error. This CDR3 is CNVGVSGNTIYF. The CDR3 DNA sequence: TGCAACGTTGGGGTCAGTGGAAACACCATATATTTT. The chain joins TRBV29-1 to TRBJ1-3; D ambiguous. The CDR3 totals 12 residues. The germline gives CDR1 SQVTM, CDR2 ANQGSEA.

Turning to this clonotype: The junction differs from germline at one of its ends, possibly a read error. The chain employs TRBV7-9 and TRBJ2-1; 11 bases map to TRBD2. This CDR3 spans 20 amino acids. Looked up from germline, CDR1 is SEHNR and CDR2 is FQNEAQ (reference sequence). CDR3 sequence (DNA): TGTGCCAGCAGCTTAGTGCCGGGGACTAGCGGTAGCAGCTCCTACAATGAGCAGCTCTTC. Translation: CASSLVPGTSGSSSYNEQLF.

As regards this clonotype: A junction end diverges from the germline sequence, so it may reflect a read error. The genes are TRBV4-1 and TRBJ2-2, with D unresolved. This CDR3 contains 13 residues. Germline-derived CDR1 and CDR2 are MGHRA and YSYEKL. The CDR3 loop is CAISQVHPGELFF. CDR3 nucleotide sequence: TGCGCCATCAGCCAAGTCCATCCCGGGGAGCTGTTTTTT.

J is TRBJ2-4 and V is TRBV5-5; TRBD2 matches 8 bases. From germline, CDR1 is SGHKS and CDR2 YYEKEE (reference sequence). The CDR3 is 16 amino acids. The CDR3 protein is CGISQQDGRAQNIQYF. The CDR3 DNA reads TGTGGCATCAGCCAACAGGACGGGAGGGCCCAAAACATTCAGTACTTC.

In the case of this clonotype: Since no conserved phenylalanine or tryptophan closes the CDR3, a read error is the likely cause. This CDR3 reads CSVERGGGGTGKLFS. The CDR3 bases are TGCAGCGTTGAACGGGGGGGAGGGGGCACCGGGAAGCTGTTTTCT. The chain joins TRBV29-1 to TRBJ2-2; TRBD2 might be the D (8 bases). Germline V lookup: CDR1 SQVTM, CDR2 ANQGSEA. CDR3 size: 15 residues.

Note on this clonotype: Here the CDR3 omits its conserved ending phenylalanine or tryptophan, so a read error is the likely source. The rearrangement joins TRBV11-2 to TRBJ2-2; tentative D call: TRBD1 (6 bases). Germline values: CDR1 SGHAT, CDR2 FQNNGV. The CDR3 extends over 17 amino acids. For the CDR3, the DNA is TGTGCCAACAGCCCCAATGTGGGACAAGCGAACACCGGGGAGCTGTTTTCT. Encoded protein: CANSPNVGQANTGELFS.